Listed here is a single T cell receptor (beta chain). This sample was taken from a study of T cells after yellow fever vaccination. Using its own MiXCR run on the 5' RACE reads, TCRdb lists one record per CDR3 protein. The sample consists of about 320,000 distinct CDR3 sequences, 3.5% to 5% of them appearing once. CDR3 length: 15 amino acids. The V gene's germline CDR1 is SGDLS and CDR2 YYNGEE. The V end lost 4 bases, the J end lost 0 bases, and 11 bases lay between the germline ends. This rearrangement joins TRBV9 to TRBJ1-3; D uncertain. The origin of this receptor is a man aged 18 to 29 who received the YFV17D yellow fever vaccine. Material: PBMCs, obtained 15 days after the yellow fever booster vaccination. The CDR3 nucleotides read TGTGCCAGCAGCCCGATCGGCGACTCTGGAAACACCATATATTTT. Translated, it gives CASSPIGDSGNTIYF.